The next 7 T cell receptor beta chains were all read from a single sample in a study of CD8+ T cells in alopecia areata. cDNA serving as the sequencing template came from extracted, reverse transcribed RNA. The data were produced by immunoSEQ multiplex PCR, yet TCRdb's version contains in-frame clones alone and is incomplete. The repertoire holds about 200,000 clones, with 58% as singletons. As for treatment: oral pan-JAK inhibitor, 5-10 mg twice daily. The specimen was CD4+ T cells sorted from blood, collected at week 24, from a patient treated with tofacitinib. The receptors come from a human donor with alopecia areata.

CDR3 residues: CASTRRDSAYNEQFF. DNA of the CDR3: TGTGCCAGCACCCGCAGGGACAGCGCGTACAATGAGCAGTTCTTC. The chain combines TRBV7-9 with TRBJ2-1; 7 bases are shared with TRBD1. Trimming took 7 bases from V and 4 from J; bases not matched to a gene: 10. The CDR3 runs to 15 residues. Germline assignment: CDR1 SEHNR and CDR2 FQNEAQ (reference sequence).

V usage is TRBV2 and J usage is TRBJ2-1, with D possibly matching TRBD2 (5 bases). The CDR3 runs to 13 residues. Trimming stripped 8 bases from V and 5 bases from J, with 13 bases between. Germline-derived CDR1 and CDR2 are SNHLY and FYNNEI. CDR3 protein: CASQLSVNNEQFF. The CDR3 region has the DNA TGTGCCAGCCAGCTTAGCGTTAACAATGAGCAGTTCTTC.

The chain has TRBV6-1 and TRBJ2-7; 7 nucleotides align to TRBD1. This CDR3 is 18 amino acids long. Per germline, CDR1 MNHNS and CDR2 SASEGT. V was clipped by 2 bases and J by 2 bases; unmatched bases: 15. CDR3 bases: TGTGCCAGCAGTGAAAAGGGAGAGAGACAGGGCACGACCTACGAGCAGTACTTC. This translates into CASSEKGERQGTTYEQYF.

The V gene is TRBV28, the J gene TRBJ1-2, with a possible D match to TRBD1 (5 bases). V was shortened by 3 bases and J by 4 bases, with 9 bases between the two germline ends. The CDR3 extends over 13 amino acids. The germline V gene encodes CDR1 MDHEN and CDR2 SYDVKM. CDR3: CASSLEGSYGYTF. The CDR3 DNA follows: TGTGCCAGCAGTTTGGAGGGGAGCTATGGCTACACCTTC.

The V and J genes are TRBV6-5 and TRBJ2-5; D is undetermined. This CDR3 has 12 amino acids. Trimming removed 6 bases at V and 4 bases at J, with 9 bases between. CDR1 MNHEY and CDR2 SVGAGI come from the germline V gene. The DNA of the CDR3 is TGTGCCAGCAGGGGCAACGGAGAGACCCAGTACTTC. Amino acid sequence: CASRGNGETQYF.

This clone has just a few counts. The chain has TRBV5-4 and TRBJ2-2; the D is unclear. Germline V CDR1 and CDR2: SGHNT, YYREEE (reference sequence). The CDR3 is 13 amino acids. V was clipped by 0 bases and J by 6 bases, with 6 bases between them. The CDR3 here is CASSLGWAGELFF. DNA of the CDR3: TGTGCCAGCAGCTTGGGTTGGGCCGGGGAGCTGTTTTTT.

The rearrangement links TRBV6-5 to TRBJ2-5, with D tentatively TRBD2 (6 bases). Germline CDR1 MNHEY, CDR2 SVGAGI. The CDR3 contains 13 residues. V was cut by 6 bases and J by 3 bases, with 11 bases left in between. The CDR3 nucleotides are TGTGCCAGCAGCGTTCCGGGGGAAGAGACCCAGTACTTC. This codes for CASSVPGEETQYF.